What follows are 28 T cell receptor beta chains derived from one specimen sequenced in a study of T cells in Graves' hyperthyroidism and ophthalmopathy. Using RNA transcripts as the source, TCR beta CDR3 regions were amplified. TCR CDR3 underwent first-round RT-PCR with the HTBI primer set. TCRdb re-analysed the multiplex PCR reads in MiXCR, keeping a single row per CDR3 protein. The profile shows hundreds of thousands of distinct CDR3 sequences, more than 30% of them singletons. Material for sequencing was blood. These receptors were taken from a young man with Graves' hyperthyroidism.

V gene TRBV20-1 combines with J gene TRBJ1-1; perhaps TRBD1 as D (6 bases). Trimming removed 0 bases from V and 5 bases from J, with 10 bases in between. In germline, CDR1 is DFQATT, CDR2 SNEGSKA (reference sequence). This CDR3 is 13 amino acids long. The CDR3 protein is CSAREGARTEAFF. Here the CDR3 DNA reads TGCAGTGCTAGAGAGGGGGCTCGTACTGAAGCTTTCTTT.

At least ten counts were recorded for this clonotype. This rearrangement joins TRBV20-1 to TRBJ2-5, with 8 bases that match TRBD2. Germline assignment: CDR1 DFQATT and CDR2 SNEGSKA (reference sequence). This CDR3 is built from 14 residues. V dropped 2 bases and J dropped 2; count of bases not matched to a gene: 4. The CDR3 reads CSARSGSRQETQYF. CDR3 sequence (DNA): TGCAGTGCTAGAAGCGGGAGTAGGCAAGAGACCCAGTACTTC.

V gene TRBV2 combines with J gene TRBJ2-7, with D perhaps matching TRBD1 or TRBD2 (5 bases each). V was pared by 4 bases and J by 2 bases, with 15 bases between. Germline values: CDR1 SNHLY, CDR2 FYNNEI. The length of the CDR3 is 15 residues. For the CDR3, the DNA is TGTGCCAGCAGTGGACCTCGGGGCGGTCCCTACGAGCAGTACTTC. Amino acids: CASSGPRGGPYEQYF.

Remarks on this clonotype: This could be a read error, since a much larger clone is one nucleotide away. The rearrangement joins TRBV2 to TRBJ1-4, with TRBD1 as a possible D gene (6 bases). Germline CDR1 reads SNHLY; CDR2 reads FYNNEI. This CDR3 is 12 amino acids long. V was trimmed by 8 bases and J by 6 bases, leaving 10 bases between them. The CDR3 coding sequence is TGTGCCAGCGAGGGGGTGCATGAAAAACTGTTTTTT. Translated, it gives CASEGVHEKLFF. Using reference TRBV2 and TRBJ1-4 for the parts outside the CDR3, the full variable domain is EPEVTQTPSHQVTQMGQEVILRCVPISNHLYFYWYRQILGQKVEFLVSFYNNEISEKSEIFDDQFSVERPDGSNFTLKIRSTKLEDSAMYFCASEGVHEKLFFGSGTQLSVL.

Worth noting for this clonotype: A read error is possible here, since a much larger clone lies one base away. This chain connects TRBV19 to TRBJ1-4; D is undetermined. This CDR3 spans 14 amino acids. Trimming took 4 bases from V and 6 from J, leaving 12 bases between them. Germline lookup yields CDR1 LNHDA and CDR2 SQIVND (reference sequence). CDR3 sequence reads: CASSTELLDEKLFF. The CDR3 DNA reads TGTGCCAGTAGTACTGAGCTACTGGATGAAAAACTGTTTTTT.

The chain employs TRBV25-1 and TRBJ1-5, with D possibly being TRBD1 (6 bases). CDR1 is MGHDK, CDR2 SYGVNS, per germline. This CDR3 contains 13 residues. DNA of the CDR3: TGTGCTAGAGAGCATACAGGGAGTCAGCCCCAGCATTTT. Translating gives CAREHTGSQPQHF.

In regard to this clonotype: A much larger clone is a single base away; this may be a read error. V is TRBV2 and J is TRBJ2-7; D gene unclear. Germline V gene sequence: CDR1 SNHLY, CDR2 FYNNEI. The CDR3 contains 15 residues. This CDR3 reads CASREGPRGAYEQYF. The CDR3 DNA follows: TGTGCCAGCAGGGAAGGGCCGAGAGGAGCCTACGAGCAGTACTTC.

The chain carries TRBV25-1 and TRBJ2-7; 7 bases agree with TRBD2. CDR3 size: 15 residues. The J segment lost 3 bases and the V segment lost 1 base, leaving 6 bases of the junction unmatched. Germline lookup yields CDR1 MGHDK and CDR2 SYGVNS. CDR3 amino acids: CASSEFASGVYEQYF. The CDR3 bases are TGTGCCAGCAGTGAATTTGCTAGCGGCGTCTACGAGCAGTACTTC.

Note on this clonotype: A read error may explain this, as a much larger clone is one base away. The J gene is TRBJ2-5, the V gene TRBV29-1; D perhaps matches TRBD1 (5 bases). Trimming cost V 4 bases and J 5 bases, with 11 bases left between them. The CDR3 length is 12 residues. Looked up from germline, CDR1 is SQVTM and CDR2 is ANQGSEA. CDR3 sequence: CSVGDRVETQYF. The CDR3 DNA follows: TGCAGCGTTGGTGACAGAGTGGAGACCCAGTACTTC.

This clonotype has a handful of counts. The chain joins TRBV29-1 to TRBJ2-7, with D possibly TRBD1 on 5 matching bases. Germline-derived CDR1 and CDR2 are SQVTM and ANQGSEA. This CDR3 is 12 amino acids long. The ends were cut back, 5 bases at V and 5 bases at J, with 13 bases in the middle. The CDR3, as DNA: TGCAGCGTTCCGCAGGGAAGGGACGAGCAGTACTTC. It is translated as CSVPQGRDEQYF.

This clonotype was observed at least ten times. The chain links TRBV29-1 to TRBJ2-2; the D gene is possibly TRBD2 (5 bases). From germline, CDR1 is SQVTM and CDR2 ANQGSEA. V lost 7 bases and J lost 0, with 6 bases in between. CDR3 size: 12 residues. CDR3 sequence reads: CSAGSNTGELFF. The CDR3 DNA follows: TGCAGCGCGGGGTCGAACACCGGGGAGCTGTTTTTT.

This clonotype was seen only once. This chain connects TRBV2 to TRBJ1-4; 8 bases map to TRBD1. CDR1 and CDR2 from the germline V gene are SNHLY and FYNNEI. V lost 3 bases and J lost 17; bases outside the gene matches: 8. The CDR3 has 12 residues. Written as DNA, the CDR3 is TGTGCCAGCAGTGAGGACGCAGGGGGCTGTTTTTTT. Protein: CASSEDAGGCFF. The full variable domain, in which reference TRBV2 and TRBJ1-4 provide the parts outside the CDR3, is EPEVTQTPSHQVTQMGQEVILRCVPISNHLYFYWYRQILGQKVEFLVSFYNNEISEKSEIFDDQFSVERPDGSNFTLKIRSTKLEDSAMYFCASSEDAGGCFFGSGTQLSVL.

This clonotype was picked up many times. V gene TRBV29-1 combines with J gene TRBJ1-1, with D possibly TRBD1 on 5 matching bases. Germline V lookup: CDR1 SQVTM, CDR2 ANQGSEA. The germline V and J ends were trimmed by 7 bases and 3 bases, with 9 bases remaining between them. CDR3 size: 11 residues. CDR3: CSGGGDTEAFF. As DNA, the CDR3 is TGCAGCGGGGGGGGGGACACTGAAGCTTTCTTT.

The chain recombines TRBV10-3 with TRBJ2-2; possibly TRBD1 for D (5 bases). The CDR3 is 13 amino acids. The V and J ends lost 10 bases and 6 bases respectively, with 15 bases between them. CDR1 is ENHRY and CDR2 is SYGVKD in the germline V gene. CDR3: CASILGAAGELFF. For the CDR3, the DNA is TGTGCCAGCATCCTAGGGGCGGCCGGGGAGCTGTTTTTT.

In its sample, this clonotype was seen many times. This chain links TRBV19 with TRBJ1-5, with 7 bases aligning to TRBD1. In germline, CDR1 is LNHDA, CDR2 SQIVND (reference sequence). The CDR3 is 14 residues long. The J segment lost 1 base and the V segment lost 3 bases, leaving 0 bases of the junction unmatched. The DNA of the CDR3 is TGTGCCAGTAGTATGGGACAGAGCAATCAGCCCCAGCATTTT. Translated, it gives CASSMGQSNQPQHF.

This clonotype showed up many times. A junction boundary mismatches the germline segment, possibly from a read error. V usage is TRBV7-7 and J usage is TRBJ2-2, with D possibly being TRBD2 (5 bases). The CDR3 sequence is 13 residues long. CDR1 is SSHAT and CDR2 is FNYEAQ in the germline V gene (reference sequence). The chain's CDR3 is CASSLGEGAELFF. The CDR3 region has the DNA TGTGCTAGCAGCTTAGGAGAGGGCGCGGAGCTGTTTTTT. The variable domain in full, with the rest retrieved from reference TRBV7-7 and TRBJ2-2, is GAGVSQSPRYKVTKRGQDVTLRCDPISSHATLYWYQQALGQGPEFLTYFNYEAQPDKSGLPSDRFSAERPEGSISTLTIQRTEQRDSAMYRCASSLGEGAELFFGEGSRLTVL.

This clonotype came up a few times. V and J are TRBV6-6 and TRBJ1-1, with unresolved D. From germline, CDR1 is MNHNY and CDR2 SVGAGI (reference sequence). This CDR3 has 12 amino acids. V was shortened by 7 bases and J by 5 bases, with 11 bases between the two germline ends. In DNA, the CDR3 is TGTGCCAGCACCTTAGCCGTGACTGAAGCTTTCTTT. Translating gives CASTLAVTEAFF.

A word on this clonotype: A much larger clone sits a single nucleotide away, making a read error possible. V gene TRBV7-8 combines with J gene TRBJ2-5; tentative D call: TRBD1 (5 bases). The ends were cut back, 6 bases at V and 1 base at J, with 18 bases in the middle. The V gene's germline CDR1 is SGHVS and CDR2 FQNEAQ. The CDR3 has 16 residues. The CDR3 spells CASRQVGTGSQETQYF. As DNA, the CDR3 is TGTGCCAGCAGACAAGTTGGAACAGGATCCCAAGAGACCCAGTACTTC.

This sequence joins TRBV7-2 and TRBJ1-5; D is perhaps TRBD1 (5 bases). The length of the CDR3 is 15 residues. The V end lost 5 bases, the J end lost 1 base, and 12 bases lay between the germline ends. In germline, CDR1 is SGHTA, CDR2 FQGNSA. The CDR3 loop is CASSHTWGSNQPQHF. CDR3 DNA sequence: TGTGCCAGCAGCCACACATGGGGGAGCAATCAGCCCCAGCATTTT. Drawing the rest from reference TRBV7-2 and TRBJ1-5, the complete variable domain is GAGVSQSPSNKVTEKGKDVELRCDPISGHTALYWYRQSLGQGLEFLIYFQGNSAPDKSGLPSDRFSAERTGGSVSTLTIQRTQQEDSAVYLCASSHTWGSNQPQHFGDGTRLSIL.

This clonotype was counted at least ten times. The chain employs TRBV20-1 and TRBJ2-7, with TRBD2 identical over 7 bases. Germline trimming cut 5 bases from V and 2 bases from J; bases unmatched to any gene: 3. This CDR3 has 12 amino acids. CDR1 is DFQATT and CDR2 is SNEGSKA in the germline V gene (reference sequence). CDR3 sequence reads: CSADGGTYEQYF. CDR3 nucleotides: TGCAGTGCTGACGGGGGGACCTACGAGCAGTACTTC.

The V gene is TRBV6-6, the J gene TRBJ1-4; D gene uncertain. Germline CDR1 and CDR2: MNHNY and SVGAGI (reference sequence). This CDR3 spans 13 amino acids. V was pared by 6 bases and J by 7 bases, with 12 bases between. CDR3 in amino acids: CASSGSLAEKLFF. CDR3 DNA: TGTGCCAGCAGCGGGAGTCTTGCTGAAAAACTGTTTTTT.

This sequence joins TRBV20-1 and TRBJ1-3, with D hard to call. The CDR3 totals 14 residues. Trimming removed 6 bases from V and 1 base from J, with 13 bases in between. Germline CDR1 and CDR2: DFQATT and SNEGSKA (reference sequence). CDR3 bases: TGCAGTGCCCGGAGGGCGGGTTCTGGAAACACCATATATTTT. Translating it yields CSARRAGSGNTIYF.

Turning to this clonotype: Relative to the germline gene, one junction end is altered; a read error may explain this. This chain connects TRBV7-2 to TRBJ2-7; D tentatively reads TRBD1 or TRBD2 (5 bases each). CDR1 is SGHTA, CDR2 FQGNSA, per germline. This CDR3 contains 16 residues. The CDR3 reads CASSQTPQDFSYEQYF. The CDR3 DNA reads TGCGCCAGCAGCCAAACCCCACAGGACTTCTCCTACGAGCAGTACTTC.

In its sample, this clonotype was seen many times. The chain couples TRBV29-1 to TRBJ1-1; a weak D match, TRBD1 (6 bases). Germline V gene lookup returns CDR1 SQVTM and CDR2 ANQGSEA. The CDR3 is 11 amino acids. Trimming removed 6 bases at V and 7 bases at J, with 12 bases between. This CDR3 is CSVSTGLEAFF. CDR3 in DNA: TGCAGCGTATCAACAGGGCTTGAAGCTTTCTTT.

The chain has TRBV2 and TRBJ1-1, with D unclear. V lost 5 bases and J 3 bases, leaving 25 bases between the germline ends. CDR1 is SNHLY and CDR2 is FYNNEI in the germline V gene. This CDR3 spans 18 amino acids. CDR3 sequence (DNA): TGTGCCAGCAGTTACTCGACTCTCCCCGGGCAATTATACACTGAAGCTTTCTTT. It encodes CASSYSTLPGQLYTEAFF. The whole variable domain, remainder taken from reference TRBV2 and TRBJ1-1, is EPEVTQTPSHQVTQMGQEVILRCVPISNHLYFYWYRQILGQKVEFLVSFYNNEISEKSEIFDDQFSVERPDGSNFTLKIRSTKLEDSAMYFCASSYSTLPGQLYTEAFFGQGTRLTVV.

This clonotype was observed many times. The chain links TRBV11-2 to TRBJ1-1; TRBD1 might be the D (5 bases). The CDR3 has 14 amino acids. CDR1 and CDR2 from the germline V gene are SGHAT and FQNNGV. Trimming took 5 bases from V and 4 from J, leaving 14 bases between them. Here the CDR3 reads CASSPGTAGTEAFF. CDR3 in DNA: TGTGCCAGCAGCCCGGGGACGGCGGGCACTGAAGCTTTCTTT.

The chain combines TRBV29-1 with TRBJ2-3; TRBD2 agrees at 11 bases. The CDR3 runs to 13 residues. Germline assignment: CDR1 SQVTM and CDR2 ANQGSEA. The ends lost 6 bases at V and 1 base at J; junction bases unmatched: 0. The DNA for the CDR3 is TGCAGCGTGGGACTAGCGGGCACAGATACGCAGTATTTT. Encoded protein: CSVGLAGTDTQYF.

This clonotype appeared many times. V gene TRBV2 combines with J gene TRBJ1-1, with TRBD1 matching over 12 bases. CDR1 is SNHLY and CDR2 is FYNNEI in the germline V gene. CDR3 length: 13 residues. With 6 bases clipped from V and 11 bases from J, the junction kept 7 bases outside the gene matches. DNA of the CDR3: TGTGCCAGCAGCCCGGGACAGGGGGCGTTCGCTTTCTTT. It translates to CASSPGQGAFAFF. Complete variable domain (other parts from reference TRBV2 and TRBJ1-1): EPEVTQTPSHQVTQMGQEVILRCVPISNHLYFYWYRQILGQKVEFLVSFYNNEISEKSEIFDDQFSVERPDGSNFTLKIRSTKLEDSAMYFCASSPGQGAFAFFGQGTRLTVV.